The following is a T cell receptor (beta chain) sequence with its context. The sample has other DNA sequences that encode this CDR3 too. Sequencing was performed with immunoSEQ multiplex PCR; in TCRdb, only in-frame clones are kept and a portion is missing. The sample includes fewer than 300,000 clones, approximately 90% of them seen just once. This sample was included in a study of blood T cell repertoires in COVID-19. For the study at large: The cDNA or gDNA used as material had been derived from T cells, B-cell-depleted T cells, or PBMCs.

This CDR3 comprises 16 residues. With V trimmed by 3 bases and J by 0 bases, 4 bases remained unmatched. Germline CDR1 is LGHDT and CDR2 is YNNKEL (reference sequence). The specimen sequenced was peripheral blood. The origin of this receptor is a man aged 25 to 40 with acute or convalescent COVID-19. The rearrangement links TRBV3-1 (or the pseudogene TRBV3-2) to TRBJ1-3, with 8 bases that match TRBD1. The CDR3 DNA reads as TGTGCCAGCAGCCATAGGACAGGGAGCTCTGGAAACACCATATATTTT. Translation gives CASSHRTGSSGNTIYF.